The sequence of this T cell receptor beta chain was determined in a study of cytomegalovirus exposure and HLA in healthy donors. Study results and caveats: Most of the TCR beta V segments (in an earlier analysis) were productive either about 87% or about 30% of the time.

Germline CDR1 and CDR2: ENHRY and SYGVKD. The CDR3 runs 14 residues. J lost 3 bases, V lost 6 bases, and 6 bases had no gene match. Researchers ran the PCR with 60 Vbeta and 13 Jbeta primers. TCRdb's copy holds only in-frame clones and misses some; the assay was immunoSEQ multiplex PCR. The table lists tens of thousands of clones, around three quarters of them singletons. This clone was detected only once. Its antigen is not identified. The receptor was derived from a woman aged 55-75 years in good health and CMV-seropositive. The specimen sequenced was PBMCs. V is TRBV10-3 and J is TRBJ2-7, with 9 bases lining up with TRBD1. The CDR3 loop is CAISTGGPHYEQYF. The CDR3, as DNA: TGTGCCATCAGCACAGGGGGCCCACACTACGAGCAGTACTTC.